This passage covers 5 T cell receptor beta chains from one sample sequenced in a study of blood T cell repertoires in COVID-19. Repertoires were generated with immunoSEQ multiplex PCR, while TCRdb's copy carries only in-frame clones and drops some. The sample gives some 150,000 clones, about nine tenths of which show up once; 3% to 4.5% is in the top ten. The material sequenced was peripheral blood. All receptors come from a woman aged 55-69 years who had recovered from COVID-19.

The genes are TRBV10-3 and TRBJ1-4; 10 bases are shared with TRBD1. Germline V CDR1 and CDR2: ENHRY, SYGVKD. J lost 8 bases, V lost 2 bases, and 5 bases had no gene match. The CDR3 runs 15 residues. The CDR3 sequence: CAISEQDRGVEKLFF. CDR3 in DNA: TGTGCCATCAGTGAGCAGGACAGGGGGGTAGAAAAACTGTTTTTT.

V gene TRBV18 combines with J gene TRBJ2-1; TRBD1 aligns across 10 bases. The ends lost 3 bases at V and 7 bases at J; junction bases unmatched: 3. The CDR3 runs to 14 residues. Germline lookup yields CDR1 KGHSH and CDR2 LQKENI. For the CDR3, the DNA is TGTGCCAGCTCACCGGGACAGGGGTGGAATGAGCAGTTCTTC. It yields the protein CASSPGQGWNEQFF.

V and J are TRBV4-1 and TRBJ1-2, with 7 bases that match TRBD1. The length of the CDR3 is 16 residues. Looked up from germline, CDR1 is MGHRA and CDR2 is YSYEKL. V shed 1 base, J shed 4 bases, and the junction held 9 bases outside the gene matches. CDR3 protein: CASSQGQQGTGYGYTF. The CDR3 DNA is TGCGCCAGCAGCCAAGGGCAACAGGGGACGGGCTATGGCTACACCTTC.

The V call is TRBV5-4, the J call TRBJ2-5; 9 nucleotides align to TRBD1. The V segment lost 5 bases and the J segment 0 bases; nucleotides outside the gene matches: 5. The CDR3 contains 15 residues. The germline gives CDR1 SGHNT, CDR2 YYREEE (reference sequence). The CDR3 DNA follows: TGTGCCAGCAGAGCCGGGACAGGGAACCAAGAGACCCAGTACTTC. Translation: CASRAGTGNQETQYF.

The chain carries TRBV29-1 and TRBJ2-1; D is perhaps TRBD2 (6 bases). This CDR3 is built from 13 residues. CDR1 is SQVTM, CDR2 ANQGSEA, per germline. V was shortened by 4 bases and J by 6 bases, with 13 bases between the two germline ends. CDR3 nucleotide sequence: TGCAGCGTTGGTGGGGCCGGGGGCAATGAGCAGTTCTTC. Translating it yields CSVGGAGGNEQFF.